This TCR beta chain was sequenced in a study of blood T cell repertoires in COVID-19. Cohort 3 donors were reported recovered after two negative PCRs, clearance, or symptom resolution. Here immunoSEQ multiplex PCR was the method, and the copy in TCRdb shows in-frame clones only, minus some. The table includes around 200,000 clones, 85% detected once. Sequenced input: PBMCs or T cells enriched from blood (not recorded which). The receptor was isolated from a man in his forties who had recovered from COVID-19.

CDR3 nucleotides: TGTGCCACCAGTGATTCACGAGGACTCGGCGGGGGGGAGACCCAGTACTTC. This codes for CATSDSRGLGGGETQYF. The rearrangement links TRBV24-1 to TRBJ2-5, with 8 bases fitting TRBD2. Trimming took 2 bases from V and 5 from J; bases not matched to a gene: 12. CDR1 and CDR2 (germline): KGHDR, SFDVKD. The CDR3 consists of 17 residues.